The 23 T cell receptor beta chains in this list originate from one sample, sequenced in a study of chemoradiotherapy in HPV16-positive cancers. The protocol was immunoSEQ multiplex PCR, while the TCRdb copy is restricted to in-frame clones and leaves out a portion. The profile covers fewer than 2,000 clones, with 83% appearing a single time and approximately 8.2% taken by the ten largest. The material sequenced was tumor tissue, taken from a patient who underwent chemoradiotherapy. These receptors were collected from a human donor with HPV-associated anogenital cancer.

The chain combines TRBV18 with TRBJ2-5; the D is unclear. The length of the CDR3 is 11 residues. The V end was cut by 4 bases, the J end by 2 bases, with 2 bases between. The germline CDR1 and CDR2 sequences are KGHSH and LQKENI. The CDR3 bases are TGTGCCAGCTCACAGCAAGAGACCCAGTACTTC. Protein sequence: CASSQQETQYF.

The gene calls are TRBV6-1 and TRBJ2-1; D might be TRBD1 (5 bases). From germline, CDR1 is MNHNS and CDR2 SASEGT. The germline V and J ends were trimmed by 10 bases and 9 bases, with 16 bases remaining between them. The CDR3 contains 12 residues. DNA for the CDR3: TGTGCCACCATAGGGGCCTCGATTGAGCAGTTCTTC. Residues: CATIGASIEQFF.

J is TRBJ1-5 and V is TRBV2, with D possibly being TRBD1 (6 bases). Germline V gives CDR1 SNHLY, CDR2 FYNNEI. CDR3 length: 17 amino acids. Trimming removed 5 bases at V and 4 bases at J, with 21 bases between. CDR3 bases: TGTGCCAGCAGTAATAACCCAGGACCAGGGGCGAATCAGCCCCAGCATTTT. It is translated as CASSNNPGPGANQPQHF.

This chain connects TRBV5-4 to TRBJ1-4; TRBD1 agrees at 8 bases. Germline lookup yields CDR1 SGHNT and CDR2 YYREEE (reference sequence). This CDR3 has 14 residues. V gave up 5 bases and J gave up 8 bases; unmatched junction bases: 8. The CDR3 region has the DNA TGTGCCAGCAGTCGCGACAGGGGAGGAGAAAAACTGTTTTTT. It encodes CASSRDRGGEKLFF.

The J gene is TRBJ1-5, the V gene TRBV5-4; TRBD1 aligns across 8 bases. Germline V gene sequence: CDR1 SGHNT, CDR2 YYREEE (reference sequence). Trimming took 4 bases from V and 5 from J; bases not matched to a gene: 5. The CDR3 is 14 amino acids. Here the CDR3 reads CASSTQGDHQPQHF. In DNA form, the CDR3 reads TGTGCCAGCAGCACACAGGGGGACCATCAGCCCCAGCATTTT.

The chain is built from TRBV5-1 and TRBJ2-1; 8 nucleotides agree with TRBD1. The CDR3 spans 14 residues. Germline CDR1 SGHRS, CDR2 YFSETQ. With 2 bases clipped from V and 9 bases from J, the junction kept 7 bases outside the gene matches. CDR3 protein: CASSLQGEKAEQFF. DNA of the CDR3: TGCGCCAGCAGCTTACAGGGGGAAAAAGCTGAGCAGTTCTTC.

J is TRBJ2-3 and V is TRBV2; D is uncertain. The CDR3 totals 12 residues. Germline CDR1 reads SNHLY; CDR2 reads FYNNEI. Between the trimmed V and J ends, which lost 7 bases and 5 bases, there was a span of 10 bases. In DNA, the CDR3 is TGTGCCAGCACTGTGACTGGAGATACGCAGTATTTT. Translating it yields CASTVTGDTQYF.

This clone was picked up one time. This chain uses TRBV9 with TRBJ2-1; TRBD1 is a possible D gene (6 bases). Trimming left V 0 bases short and J 10 bases short, with 17 bases between. The CDR3 has 15 residues. The germline gives CDR1 SGDLS, CDR2 YYNGEE. The CDR3 DNA reads as TGTGCCAGCAGCGTAGTCGAGGGGGTGGTAGGAGAGCAGTTCTTC. Translated: CASSVVEGVVGEQFF.

The V and J genes are TRBV9 and TRBJ2-6; D is unclear. Trimming shortened V by 7 bases and J by 5 bases, and 22 bases separated the two germline ends. CDR3 length equals 17 residues. Germline V gives CDR1 SGDLS, CDR2 YYNGEE. The CDR3 spells CASVLEFKQSRANVLTF. In DNA, the CDR3 is TGTGCCAGCGTTCTGGAGTTCAAACAAAGTCGGGCCAACGTCCTGACTTTC.

This sequence joins TRBV4-1 and TRBJ2-5; 7 nucleotides align to TRBD2. Losses at the gene ends were 3 bases for V and 2 bases for J; bases not matched to a gene: 12. The CDR3 is 17 residues long. Germline V lookup: CDR1 MGHRA, CDR2 YSYEKL. DNA for the CDR3: TGCGCCAGCAGCCATCGTTTCTCCGGGACTATACAAGAGACCCAGTACTTC. Its translation is CASSHRFSGTIQETQYF.

V and J are TRBV10-3 and TRBJ2-1, with D tentatively TRBD2 (6 bases). CDR3 length: 12 amino acids. Germline V gene data show CDR1 as ENHRY and CDR2 as SYGVKD. V was trimmed by 8 bases and J by 5 bases, leaving 10 bases between them. CDR3 bases: TGTGCCATCTCGGCGGGGCACAATGAGCAGTTCTTC. Its protein is CAISAGHNEQFF.

This clone was recorded a few times. This chain connects TRBV6-1 to TRBJ1-1; D possibly corresponds to TRBD1 (5 bases). With 8 bases removed from V and 1 base from J, the gap between germline ends came to 8 bases. CDR3 length: 12 residues. Germline-derived CDR1 and CDR2 are MNHNS and SASEGT. The CDR3 DNA is TGTGCCAGCGGGGCGGAGAACACTGAAGCTTTCTTT. Protein: CASGAENTEAFF.

V usage is TRBV5-5 and J usage is TRBJ1-1; D might be TRBD1 (5 bases). The germline V and J ends were trimmed by 4 bases and 4 bases, with 17 bases remaining between them. CDR3 length: 15 amino acids. CDR1 is SGHKS and CDR2 is YYEKEE in the germline V gene (reference sequence). For the CDR3, the DNA is TGTGCCAGCAGCGCCTTGACAGCGTCCGGCACTGAAGCTTTCTTT. This sequence encodes CASSALTASGTEAFF.

The chain joins TRBV10-3 to TRBJ2-5; the match to TRBD1 covers 8 bases. Germline values: CDR1 ENHRY, CDR2 SYGVKD. The V gene end was trimmed by 6 bases and the J gene end by 2 bases; junction bases not matched to a gene: 8. The CDR3 has 15 amino acids. CDR3 nucleotides: TGTGCCATCAGCCGACAGGGGACTGGGCAAGAGACCCAGTACTTC. It is translated as CAISRQGTGQETQYF.

V is TRBV12-2 and J is TRBJ2-3; the D call in the table, TRBD1, was not verified against the DNA. TRBV12-2 is classified as a pseudogene. This CDR3 region has 16 residues. The CDR3 nucleotides read TGTGCAAGTCGCTTAGTTTCCCGACAGGTAACAGATACGCAGTATTTT. The encoded protein is CASRLVSRQVTDTQYF.

Turning to this clone: The sample contains more than one DNA sequence encoding this CDR3. The chain uses TRBV5-1 and TRBJ1-1; D is possibly TRBD1 (5 bases). There are 12 residues in the CDR3. Trimming stripped 0 bases from V and 6 bases from J, with 6 bases between. From germline, CDR1 is SGHRS and CDR2 YFSETQ. The CDR3 here is CASSLEGSEAFF. The CDR3 DNA reads TGCGCCAGCAGCTTGGAGGGGTCTGAAGCTTTCTTT. Based on the CDR3 plus reference TRBV5-1 and TRBJ1-1, the full variable domain is KAGVTQTPRYLIKTRGQQVTLSCSPISGHRSVSWYQQTPGQGLQFLFEYFSETQRNKGNFPGRFSGRQFSNSRSEMNVSTLELGDSALYLCASSLEGSEAFFGQGTRLTVV.

V and J are TRBV4-2 and TRBJ1-2; no firm D call. CDR1 is LGHNA and CDR2 is YNFKEQ in the germline V gene. V was cut by 0 bases and J by 0 bases, with 11 bases left in between. The CDR3 length is 16 residues. Written as DNA, the CDR3 is TGTGCCAGCAGCCAAGATCGAACAGCTTCTAACTATGGCTACACCTTC. It specifies CASSQDRTASNYGYTF.

The genes are TRBV7-9 and TRBJ2-2, with TRBD2 identical over 13 bases. Trimming cost V 5 bases and J 7 bases; bases outside gene matches: 7. CDR1 and CDR2 (germline): SEHNR, FQNEAQ (reference sequence). There are 16 residues in the CDR3. The CDR3 here is CASSLGLAGADGELFF. The CDR3 nucleotides are TGTGCCAGCAGCCTAGGACTAGCGGGAGCGGACGGGGAGCTGTTTTTT.

The V call is TRBV9, the J call TRBJ1-2; a possible D gene is TRBD1 (5 bases). CDR3 length equals 13 residues. The germline gives CDR1 SGDLS, CDR2 YYNGEE. Trimming pared 5 bases from V and 5 bases from J, leaving 13 bases between. The CDR3 DNA reads TGTGCCAGCAGGGGAGGGGAAGGGTATGGCTACACCTTC. Protein product: CASRGGEGYGYTF. The variable domain in full, completed from reference TRBV9 and TRBJ1-2, reads DSGVTQTPKHLITATGQRVTLRCSPRSGDLSVYWYQQSLDQGLQFLIQYYNGEERAKGNILERFSAQQFPDLHSELNLSSLELGDSALYFCASRGGEGYGYTFGSGTRLTVV.

For this clone: The junction shows a germline mismatch at one end, possibly a read error. The chain uses TRBV15 and TRBJ2-7, with D possibly being TRBD1 or TRBD2 (6 bases each). This CDR3 contains 14 residues. Germline CDR1 reads LNHNV; CDR2 reads YYDKDF (reference sequence). Written as DNA, the CDR3 is TGTGCCACCAGCAGAGAGGGGGGCTCCCACGAGCAGTACTTC. Its translation: CATSREGGSHEQYF.

This chain joins TRBV6-1 and TRBJ1-5; D not resolved. Germline assignment: CDR1 MNHNS and CDR2 SASEGT. The length of the CDR3 is 12 residues. Trimming cost V 4 bases and J 6 bases, with 7 bases left between them. CDR3 coding DNA: TGTGCCAGCAGTGCCATGGGTCAGCCCCAGCATTTT. Protein sequence: CASSAMGQPQHF.

CDR3 loop: CASSSTGTGGNIQYF. In nucleotides, the CDR3 is TGTGCCAGCAGTTCAACCGGGACAGGGGGGAACATTCAGTACTTC. The chain employs TRBV2 and TRBJ2-4; 11 bases line up with TRBD1. CDR3 length: 15 amino acids. The J segment lost 7 bases and the V segment lost 5 bases, leaving 7 bases of the junction unmatched. The germline CDR1 and CDR2 sequences are SNHLY and FYNNEI. The whole variable domain, remainder taken from reference TRBV2 and TRBJ2-4, is EPEVTQTPSHQVTQMGQEVILRCVPISNHLYFYWYRQILGQKVEFLVSFYNNEISEKSEIFDDQFSVERPDGSNFTLKIRSTKLEDSAMYFCASSSTGTGGNIQYFGAGTRLSVL.

This clone was observed a few times. This sequence joins TRBV7-9 and TRBJ2-5; 8 bases are a match to TRBD1. J gave up 2 bases and V 2 bases, and 1 base lay outside the gene matches. Germline V lookup: CDR1 SEHNR, CDR2 FQNEAQ (reference sequence). The CDR3 contains 14 residues. The CDR3 DNA reads as TGTGCCAGCAGCTTAACAGGGGGGCAAGAGACCCAGTACTTC. Residues: CASSLTGGQETQYF.